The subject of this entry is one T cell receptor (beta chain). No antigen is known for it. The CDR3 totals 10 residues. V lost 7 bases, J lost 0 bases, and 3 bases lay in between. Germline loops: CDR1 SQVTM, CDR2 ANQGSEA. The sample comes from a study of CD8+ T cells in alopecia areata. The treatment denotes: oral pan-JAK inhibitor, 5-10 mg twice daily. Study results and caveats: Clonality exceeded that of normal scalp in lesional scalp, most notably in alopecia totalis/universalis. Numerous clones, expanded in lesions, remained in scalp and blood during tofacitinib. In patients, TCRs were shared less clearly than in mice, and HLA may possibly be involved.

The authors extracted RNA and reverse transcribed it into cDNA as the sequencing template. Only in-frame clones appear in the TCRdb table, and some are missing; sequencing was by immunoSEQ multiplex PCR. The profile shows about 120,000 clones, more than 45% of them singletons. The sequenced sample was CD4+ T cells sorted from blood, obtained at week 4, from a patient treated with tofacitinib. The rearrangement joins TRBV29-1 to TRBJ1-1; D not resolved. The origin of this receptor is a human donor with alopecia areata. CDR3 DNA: TGCAGCGCCCTGAACACTGAAGCTTTCTTT. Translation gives CSALNTEAFF.